The rows below give T cell receptor beta chains drawn from one sample of a study of cytomegalovirus exposure and HLA in healthy donors. Sequencing was performed with immunoSEQ multiplex PCR; in TCRdb, only in-frame clones are kept and a portion is missing. The sample yields 120,000 or so clones, about 73% seen once. Sequenced: PBMCs. Receptors were obtained from a woman aged 40-49 years in good health and CMV-seropositive. The CDR3 runs from the conserved cysteine through the conserved F or W. A D gene is named only where the DNA matches it firmly. The size field is filled for only some rows; it gives once, few, many or a size class.

cdr3_length clone_size j_call v_call d_call cdr3_nt cdr3_aa
14 - TRBJ1-1 TRBV5-6 - TGTGCCAGCAGCTTTTTAACCTATAACACTGAAGCTTTCTTT CASSFLTYNTEAFF
16 - TRBJ1-3 TRBV4-3 - TGCGCCAGCAGCCAAGAGGCCACCGACTCTGGAAACACCATATATTTT CASSQEATDSGNTIYF
14 - TRBJ1-2 TRBV6-5 TRBD1 TGTGCCGGCAGCCGAGACAGGGGGTCCTATGGCTACACCTTC CAGSRDRGSYGYTF
14 - TRBJ1-1 TRBV4-3 TRBD1 TGCGCCAGCAGCCGAGACAGGGAGGGCACTGAAGCTTTCTTT CASSRDREGTEAFF
15 - TRBJ2-7 TRBV9 TRBD1 TGTGCCAGCAGCGTAGGGACAGGGACAGCCTACGAGCAGTACTTC CASSVGTGTAYEQYF
15 - TRBJ1-2 TRBV6-1 TRBD1 TGTGCCAGCAGTCTAACCCGACAGGGGAACTATGGCTACACCTTC CASSLTRQGNYGYTF
15 - TRBJ1-1 TRBV7-9 TRBD1 TGTGCCAGCAGCCCCCGTCGGACAGGGCCCCTTCCGGCTTTCTTT CASSPRRTGPLPAFF
16 - TRBJ2-2 TRBV4-2 - TGTGCCAGCAGCCAACGTCCACAGGACCCTAATGGGGAGCTGTTTTTT CASSQRPQDPNGELFF
17 - TRBJ2-7 TRBV5-1 - TGCGCCAGGTCAGTAGGAGGGGGCCCTTCCCCTTCCTACGAGCAGTACTTC CARSVGGGPSPSYEQYF
15 many TRBJ2-3 TRBV7-3 - TGTGCCAGCAGCTTAGCGGCTACCAGCACAGATACGCAGTATTTT CASSLAATSTDTQYF
13 - TRBJ1-1 TRBV6-1 - TGTGCCAGCAGAACGAGGTCCGACACTGAAGCTTTCTTT CASRTRSDTEAFF
11 few TRBJ1-1 TRBV25-1 - TGTGCCAGCAGCGACAGGTATATAGCTTTCTTT CASSDRYIAFF
14 - TRBJ1-1 TRBV7-6 - TGTGCCAGCAGCTCCTGGACTGAACTCACTGAAGCTTTCTTT CASSSWTELTEAFF
11 - TRBJ1-2 TRBV29-1 - TGCAGCGTTGCAGGGTCCTTTGGCTACACCTTC CSVAGSFGYTF
15 few TRBJ2-7 TRBV9 - TGTGCCAGCAGCGTAGGACAGGGAGGAGGAATCGAGCAGTACTTC CASSVGQGGGIEQYF
16 - TRBJ1-6 TRBV25-1 - TGTGCCAGCAGTGATCCAATACCGGAGGGAGATTCACCCCTCCACTTT CASSDPIPEGDSPLHF
14 once TRBJ2-3 TRBV7-2 - TGTGCCAGCAGCTTACTCTATTCGCCGAGTACGCAGTATTTT CASSLLYSPSTQYF
15 - TRBJ2-1 TRBV7-3 TRBD2 TGTGCCAGCAGCCCCGGGACTAGCGGTAGGGATGAGCAGTTCTTC CASSPGTSGRDEQFF
15 - TRBJ2-7 TRBV14 - TGTGCCAGCAGCCAACAGGGATTTTCCTCCTACGAGCAGTACTTC CASSQQGFSSYEQYF
16 - TRBJ1-5 TRBV4-1 - TGCGCCAGCAGCCAAGATTGGGGGGGGCTGGGTCAGCCCCAGCATTTT CASSQDWGGLGQPQHF
14 - TRBJ1-1 TRBV7-2 - TGTGCCAGCAGCTCAGACAGGTACAAAACTGAAGCTTTCTTT CASSSDRYKTEAFF
17 - TRBJ1-4 TRBV7-2 TRBD1 TGTGCCAGCAGCTTAGTAGGGACAGAAAATCCTAATGAAAAACTGTTTTTT CASSLVGTENPNEKLFF